One sample yielded the 14 T cell receptor beta chains listed below, sequenced in a study of CD8+CD57+ T cells in acquired aplastic anemia. Flow cytometry had shown expanded CD8+CD57+ cells in the patients chosen for sequencing. Genomic DNA constituted the template upon which TCR beta VDJ and CDR3 profiling was performed. TCRdb independently ran MiXCR on the reads; one entry per CDR3 protein. The data show about 180,000 distinct CDR3 sequences, approximately 52% seen once. The sequencing sample was made of sorted CD4+, CD8+, or CD8+CD57+ T cells (not recorded which) from PBMCs. The source of these receptors is a human donor with aplastic anemia.

The chain couples TRBV25-1 to TRBJ2-7; D gene unclear. There are 17 residues in the CDR3. Germline CDR1 and CDR2: MGHDK and SYGVNS. Trimming shortened V by 0 bases and J by 1 base, and 16 bases separated the two germline ends. The CDR3 DNA sequence: TGTGCCAGCAGTGAATATCTGGGCGGATCACGTTCCTACGAGCAGTACTTC. It encodes CASSEYLGGSRSYEQYF.

This clonotype was detected a few times. The rearrangement links TRBV4-2 to TRBJ2-2, with 11 positions matching TRBD1. This CDR3 is built from 17 residues. The ends lost 8 bases at V and 5 bases at J; junction bases unmatched: 13. Germline-derived CDR1 and CDR2 are LGHNA and YNFKEQ. The CDR3 bases are TGTGCCAGCGGCCGATCGGGACAGGGGGTTGGAACCGGGGAGCTGTTTTTT. The encoded protein is CASGRSGQGVGTGELFF.

This clonotype was detected a few times. The chain carries TRBV19 and TRBJ2-5; TRBD1 might be the D (5 bases). This CDR3 is built from 13 residues. Trimming shortened V by 4 bases and J by 5 bases, and 11 bases separated the two germline ends. CDR1 and CDR2 (germline): LNHDA, SQIVND (reference sequence). The CDR3 nucleotides are TGTGCCAGTAGTACAGGGTTTGGGGAGACCCAGTACTTC. Its translation: CASSTGFGETQYF.

This clonotype was seen many times. The chain has TRBV5-8 and TRBJ1-1, with a possible D match to TRBD1 (6 bases). The germline gives CDR1 SGHTS, CDR2 YDEGEE. V was trimmed by 4 bases and J by 5 bases, leaving 12 bases between them. The length of the CDR3 is 13 residues. The CDR3 region is CASSQDSWTEAFF. The CDR3 DNA reads TGTGCCAGCAGCCAGGACAGCTGGACTGAAGCTTTCTTT.

This clonotype has ten or more counts. The chain uses TRBV28 and TRBJ1-6; the D gene is possibly TRBD1 (5 bases). Trimming shortened V by 7 bases and J by 8 bases, and 18 bases separated the two germline ends. The CDR3 has 15 amino acids. Looked up from germline, CDR1 is MDHEN and CDR2 is SYDVKM. The CDR3 is CASTASKGRYSPLHF. The CDR3 nucleotides are TGTGCCAGCACGGCCTCCAAGGGACGGTATTCACCCCTCCACTTT. The complete variable domain, with remaining parts taken from reference TRBV28 and TRBJ1-6, reads DVKVTQSSRYLVKRTGEKVFLECVQDMDHENMFWYRQDPGLGLRLIYFSYDVKMKEKGDIPEGYSVSREKKERFSLILESASTNQTSMYLCASTASKGRYSPLHFGNGTRLTVT.

This rearrangement joins TRBV25-1 to TRBJ1-6; 9 positions agree with TRBD1. Germline V lookup: CDR1 MGHDK, CDR2 SYGVNS. J was trimmed by 7 bases and V by 10 bases; bases with no gene match: 2. This CDR3 is built from 12 residues. In nucleotides, the CDR3 is TGTGCCACTACAGGGGGCAATTCACCCCTCCACTTT. As protein: CATTGGNSPLHF.

The chain combines TRBV20-1 with TRBJ1-6; unclear D gene. The CDR3 extends over 15 amino acids. The ends were cut back, 0 bases at V and 9 bases at J, with 15 bases in the middle. CDR1 is DFQATT and CDR2 is SNEGSKA in the germline V gene (reference sequence). CDR3 sequence (DNA): TGCAGTGCTAGAGATTTCGGGCCCTATGGTTCACCCCTCCACTTT. It specifies CSARDFGPYGSPLHF.

This clonotype was counted at least ten times. The chain has TRBV20-1 and TRBJ2-6, with D perhaps TRBD2 (5 bases). The germline V gene encodes CDR1 DFQATT and CDR2 SNEGSKA (reference sequence). CDR3 length: 16 residues. V was cut by 3 bases and J by 3 bases, with 15 bases left in between. CDR3 in amino acids: CSASERGLIGANVLTF. CDR3 in DNA: TGCAGTGCTAGTGAACGAGGGTTGATTGGGGCCAACGTCCTGACTTTC.

This clonotype was recorded many times. The chain combines TRBV4-2 with TRBJ2-7; a possible D gene is TRBD2 (5 bases). The CDR3 loop spans 14 amino acids. CDR1 and CDR2 (germline): LGHNA, YNFKEQ. The V end lost 1 base, the J end lost 2 bases, and 9 bases lay between the germline ends. DNA for the CDR3: TGTGCCAGCAGCCAAGTGGGGAGTCCCTACGAGCAGTACTTC. Protein product: CASSQVGSPYEQYF.

This clonotype was seen ten or more times. The V call is TRBV29-1, the J call TRBJ1-2, with D possibly TRBD1 on 5 matching bases. From germline, CDR1 is SQVTM and CDR2 ANQGSEA. There are 13 residues in the CDR3. The V end was cut by 7 bases, the J end by 8 bases, with 20 bases between. The CDR3: CSAPQIAGSGYTF. For the CDR3, the DNA is TGCAGCGCCCCCCAAATAGCAGGGAGCGGCTACACCTTC.

On this clonotype: A much larger clone lies one base from this, so it may be a read error. The chain is built from TRBV6-1 and TRBJ1-2, with D possibly TRBD1 on 5 matching bases. Germline V gene data show CDR1 as MNHNS and CDR2 as SASEGT. Trimming cost V 4 bases and J 3 bases, with 15 bases left between them. The CDR3 is 15 amino acids. The CDR3, as DNA: TGTGCCAGCAGTGGAGGACGGGGGATATACTATGGCTACACCTTC. Translating gives CASSGGRGIYYGYTF.

This clonotype was recorded at least ten times. The chain links TRBV7-9 to TRBJ2-2; TRBD1 or TRBD2 may be the D gene (6 bases each). This CDR3 has 15 residues. Germline V CDR1 and CDR2: SEHNR, FQNEAQ (reference sequence). The ends were cut back, 5 bases at V and 6 bases at J, with 16 bases in the middle. CDR3 sequence reads: CASSRAGGSAGELFF. Written as DNA, the CDR3 is TGTGCCAGCAGCCGGGCCGGGGGCTCGGCCGGGGAGCTGTTTTTT.

This clonotype was recorded a few times. The chain is built from TRBV10-3 and TRBJ2-3; 9 bases are a match to TRBD2. Trimming took 2 bases from V and 4 from J; bases not matched to a gene: 4. CDR1 and CDR2 from the germline V gene are ENHRY and SYGVKD. The CDR3 runs 15 residues. The CDR3 nucleotides read TGTGCCATCAGTGAGGTGACTAGCGGCGCAGATACGCAGTATTTT. Amino acids: CAISEVTSGADTQYF.

This clonotype has a handful of counts. The rearrangement links TRBV24-1 to TRBJ2-3; D gene unclear. In germline, CDR1 is KGHDR, CDR2 SFDVKD. CDR3 length: 12 residues. Trimming cost V 1 base and J 4 bases, with 2 bases left between them. DNA for the CDR3: TGTGCCACCAGTGATTTTGCAGATACGCAGTATTTT. It specifies CATSDFADTQYF.